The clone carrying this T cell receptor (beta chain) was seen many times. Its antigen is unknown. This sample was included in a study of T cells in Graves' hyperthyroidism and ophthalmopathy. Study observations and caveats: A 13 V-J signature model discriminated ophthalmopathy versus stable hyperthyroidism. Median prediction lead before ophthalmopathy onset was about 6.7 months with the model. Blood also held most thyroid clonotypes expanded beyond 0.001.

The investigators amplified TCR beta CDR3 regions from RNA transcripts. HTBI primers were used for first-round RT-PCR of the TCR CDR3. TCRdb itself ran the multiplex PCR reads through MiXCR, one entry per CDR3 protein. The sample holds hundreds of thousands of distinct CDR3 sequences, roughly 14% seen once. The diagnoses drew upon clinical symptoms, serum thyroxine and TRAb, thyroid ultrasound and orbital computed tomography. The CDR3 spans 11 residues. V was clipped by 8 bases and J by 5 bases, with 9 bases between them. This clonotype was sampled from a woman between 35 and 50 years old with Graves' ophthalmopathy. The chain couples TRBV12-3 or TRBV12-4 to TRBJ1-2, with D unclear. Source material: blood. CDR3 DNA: TGTGCCAGCCATGGAGGGTATGGCTACACCTTC. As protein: CASHGGYGYTF.